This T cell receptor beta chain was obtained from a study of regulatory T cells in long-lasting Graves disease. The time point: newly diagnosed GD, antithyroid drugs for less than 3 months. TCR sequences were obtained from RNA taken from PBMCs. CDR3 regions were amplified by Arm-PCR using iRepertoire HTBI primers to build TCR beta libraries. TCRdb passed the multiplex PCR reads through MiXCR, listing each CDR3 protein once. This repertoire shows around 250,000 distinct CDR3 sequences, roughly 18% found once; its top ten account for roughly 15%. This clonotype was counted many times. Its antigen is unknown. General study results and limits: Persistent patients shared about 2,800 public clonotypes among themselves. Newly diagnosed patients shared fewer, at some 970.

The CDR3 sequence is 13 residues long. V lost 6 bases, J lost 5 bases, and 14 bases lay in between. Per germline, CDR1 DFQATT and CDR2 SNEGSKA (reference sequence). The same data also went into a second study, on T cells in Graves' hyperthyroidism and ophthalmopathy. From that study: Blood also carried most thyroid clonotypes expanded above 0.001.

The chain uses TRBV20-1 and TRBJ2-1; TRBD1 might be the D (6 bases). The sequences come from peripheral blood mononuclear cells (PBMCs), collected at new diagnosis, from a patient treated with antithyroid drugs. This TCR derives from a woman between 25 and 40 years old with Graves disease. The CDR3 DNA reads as TGCAGTGCCATATGGGACAATAACAATGAGCAGTTCTTC. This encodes CSAIWDNNNEQFF.